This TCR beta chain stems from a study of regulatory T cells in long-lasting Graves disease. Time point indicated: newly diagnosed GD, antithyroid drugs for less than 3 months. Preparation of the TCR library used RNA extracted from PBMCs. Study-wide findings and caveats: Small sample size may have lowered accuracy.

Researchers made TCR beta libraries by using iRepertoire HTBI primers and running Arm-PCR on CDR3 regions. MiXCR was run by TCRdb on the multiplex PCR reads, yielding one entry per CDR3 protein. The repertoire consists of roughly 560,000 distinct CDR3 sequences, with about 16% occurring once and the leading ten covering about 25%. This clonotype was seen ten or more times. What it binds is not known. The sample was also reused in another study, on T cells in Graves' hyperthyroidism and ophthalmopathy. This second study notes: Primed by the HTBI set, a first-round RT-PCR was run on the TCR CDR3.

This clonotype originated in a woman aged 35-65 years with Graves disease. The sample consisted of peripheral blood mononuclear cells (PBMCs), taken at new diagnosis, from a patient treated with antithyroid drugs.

The CDR3 region has the DNA TGTGCCAGCTCACTTAGCGGTAACTCCTACAATGAGCAGTTCTTC. This sequence encodes CASSLSGNSYNEQFF. This chain links TRBV18 with TRBJ2-1, with D possibly TRBD2 on 6 matching bases. V was trimmed by 4 bases and J by 0 bases, leaving 10 bases between them. The V gene's germline CDR1 is KGHSH and CDR2 LQKENI. This CDR3 is built from 15 residues.